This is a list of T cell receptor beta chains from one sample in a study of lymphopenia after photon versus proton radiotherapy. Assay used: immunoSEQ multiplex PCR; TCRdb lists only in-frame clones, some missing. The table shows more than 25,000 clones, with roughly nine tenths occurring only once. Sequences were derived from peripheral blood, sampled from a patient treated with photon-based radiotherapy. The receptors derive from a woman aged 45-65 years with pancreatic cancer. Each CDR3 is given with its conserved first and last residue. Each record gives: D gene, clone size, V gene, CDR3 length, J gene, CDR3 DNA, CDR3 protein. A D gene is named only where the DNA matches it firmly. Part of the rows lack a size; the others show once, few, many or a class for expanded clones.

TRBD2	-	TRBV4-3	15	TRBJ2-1	TGCGCCAGCAGCCAAGATCGGGAGGCCTACAATGAGCAGTTCTTC	CASSQDREAYNEQFF
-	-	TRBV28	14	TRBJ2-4	TGTGCCAGCAGTGCCAAGGGGGAGTTGAACATTCAGTACTTC	CASSAKGELNIQYF
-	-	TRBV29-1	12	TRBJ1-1	TGCAGCGTTGAAGCTGGCGGGACGGTGGCTTTCTTT	CSVEAGGTVAFF
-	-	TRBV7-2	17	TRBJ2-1	TGTGCCAGCAGCTTAGCGTTTAGGACTCCGATCTACAATGAGCAGTTCTTC	CASSLAFRTPIYNEQFF
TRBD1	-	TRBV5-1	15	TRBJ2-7	TGCGCCAGCAGCCCAAGGGGACAGGGCGCCTACGAGCAGTACTTC	CASSPRGQGAYEQYF
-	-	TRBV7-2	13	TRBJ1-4	TGTGCCAGCAGCTTACGGAGGAATGAAAAACTGTTTTTT	CASSLRRNEKLFF
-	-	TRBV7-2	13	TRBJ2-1	TGTGCCAGCAACCTACGACAAGACAATGAGCAGTTCTTC	CASNLRQDNEQFF
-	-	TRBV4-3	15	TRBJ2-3	TGCGCCAGCAGCCAAGGCCGGCGGGGCACAGATACGCAGTATTTT	CASSQGRRGTDTQYF
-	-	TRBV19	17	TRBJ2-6	TGTGCCAGTAATCTGGGGCAGGGGAGCTCTGGGGCCAACGTCCTGACTTTC	CASNLGQGSSGANVLTF
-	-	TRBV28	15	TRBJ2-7	TGTGCCAGCAGTTTACCGGGACCAGCCTCCTACGAGCAGTACTTC	CASSLPGPASYEQYF
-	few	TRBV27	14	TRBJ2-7	TGTGCCAGCAGTTTGAAACCTCAGGGGTACGAGCAGTACTTC	CASSLKPQGYEQYF
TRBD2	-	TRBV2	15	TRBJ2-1	TGTGCCAGCAGCCCACTAGCGGGAGGGAACAATGAGCAGTTCTTC	CASSPLAGGNNEQFF
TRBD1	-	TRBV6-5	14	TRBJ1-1	TGTGCCAGCAGTGCCCAGCCGGGACAGGGTCCAGCTTTCTTT	CASSAQPGQGPAFF
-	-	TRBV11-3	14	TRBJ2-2	TGTGCCAGCAGCTCCCCCAGGGGCACCGGGGAGCTGTTTTTT	CASSSPRGTGELFF
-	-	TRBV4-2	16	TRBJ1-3	TGTGCCAGCAGCCAAGTCCAGGGATTCTCTGGAAACACCATGTATTTT	CASSQVQGFSGNTMYF
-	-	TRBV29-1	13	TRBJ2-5	TGCAGCGTTGATATCGATAATCAAGAGACCCAGTACTTC	CSVDIDNQETQYF
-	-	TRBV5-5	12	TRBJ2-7	TGTGCCAGCAGCTTGTCGGTCTACGAGCAGTACTTC	CASSLSVYEQYF
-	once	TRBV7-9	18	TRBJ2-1	TGTGCCAGCAGCTTTCCTCGGGGTGGCGGCCGATCCTACAATGAGCAGTTCTTC	CASSFPRGGGRSYNEQFF
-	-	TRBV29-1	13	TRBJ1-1	TGCAGCGGCTCCGTGGGCGGGTACACTGAAGCTTTCTTT	CSGSVGGYTEAFF
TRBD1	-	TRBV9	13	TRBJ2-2	TGTGCCAGCAGCCCAGGGGGAGCCGGGGAGCTGTTTTTT	CASSPGGAGELFF
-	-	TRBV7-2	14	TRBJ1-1	TGTGCCAGCAGCCTATCACGGGTCGGCACTGAAGCTTTCTTT	CASSLSRVGTEAFF
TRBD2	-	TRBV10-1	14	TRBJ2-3	TGCGCCAGCAGCCGACTAGCGGGAAGGGATACGCAGTATTTT	CASSRLAGRDTQYF
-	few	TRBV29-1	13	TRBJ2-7	TGCAGCGTTGAAAGCGGTAGCTCCTACGAGCAGTACTTC	CSVESGSSYEQYF
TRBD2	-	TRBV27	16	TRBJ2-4	TGTGCCAGCAGTTTGACCGCGGCGGGAGGGATAAACATTCAGTACTTC	CASSLTAAGGINIQYF
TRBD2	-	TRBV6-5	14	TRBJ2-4	TGTGCCAGCAAGACGGGGGGAGCCAAAAACATTCAGTACTTC	CASKTGGAKNIQYF
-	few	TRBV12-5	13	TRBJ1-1	TGTGCTAGTGGCGCGGGGAGCAGCACTGAAGCTTTCTTT	CASGAGSSTEAFF
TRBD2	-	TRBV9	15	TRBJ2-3	TGTGCCAGCAGCGGGCTAGGGCGGGAGGTAGATACGCAGTATTTT	CASSGLGREVDTQYF
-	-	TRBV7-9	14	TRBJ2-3	TGTGCCAGCAGCTCGAAGGGGAGCACAGATACGCAGTATTTT	CASSSKGSTDTQYF
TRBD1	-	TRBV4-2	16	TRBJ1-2	TGTGCCAGCAGCCAAGAGACTGGGGACAGAGACTATGGCTACACCTTC	CASSQETGDRDYGYTF
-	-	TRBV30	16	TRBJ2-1	TGTGCCTGGAGTGTAAAAGGGCTAGGGGACAATATTGAGCAGTTCTTC	CAWSVKGLGDNIEQFF
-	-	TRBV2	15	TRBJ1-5	TGTGCCAGCAGTGAAGCGCTTAGGGGTAATCAGCCCCAGCATTTT	CASSEALRGNQPQHF
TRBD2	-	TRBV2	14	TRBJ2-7	TGTGCCAGCAGTGATTGGACTAGCGCCCACGAGCAGTACTTC	CASSDWTSAHEQYF
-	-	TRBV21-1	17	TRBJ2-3	TGTGCCAGCAGCCCCCCGGGGAAGCGGGTTAGCACAGATACGCAGTATTTT	CASSPPGKRVSTDTQYF
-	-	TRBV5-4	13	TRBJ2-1	TGTGCCAGCAGCGGGGACACCTACAATGAGCAGTTCTTC	CASSGDTYNEQFF
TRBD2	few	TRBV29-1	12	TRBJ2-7	TGCAGCGGGGGACTAGCGGACTACGAGCAGTACTTC	CSGGLADYEQYF
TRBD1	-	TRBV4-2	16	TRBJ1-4	TGTGCCAGCAGCCAAGGTGGTGGACAGGGGGTTGAAAAACTGTTTTTT	CASSQGGGQGVEKLFF
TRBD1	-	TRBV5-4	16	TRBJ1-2	TGTGCCAGCAGCTTGGCCCAACAGGGGGCTAACTATGGCTACACCTTC	CASSLAQQGANYGYTF
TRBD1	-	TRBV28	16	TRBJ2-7	TGTGCCAGCAGTCCGCCGAACCGGGACAGCAACTACGAGCAGTACTTC	CASSPPNRDSNYEQYF
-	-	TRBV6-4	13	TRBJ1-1	TGTGCCAGCAGTGAGAGGGAAAGCACTGAAGCTTTCTTT	CASSERESTEAFF
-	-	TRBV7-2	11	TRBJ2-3	TGTGCCAGCAGCTTTTCAGATACGCAGTATTTT	CASSFSDTQYF
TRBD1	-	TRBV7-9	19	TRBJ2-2	TGTGCCAGCAGCTTGCCTATCGGACAGGGGGCGCGGATCACCGGGGAGCTGTTTTTT	CASSLPIGQGARITGELFF
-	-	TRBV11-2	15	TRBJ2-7	TGTGCCAGCAGCTCGTCGTCGGGACACCACTACGAGCAGTACTTC	CASSSSSGHHYEQYF
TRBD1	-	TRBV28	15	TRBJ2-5	TGTGCCAGCGTAAAGACAGGGGGCGATGTGGAGACCCAGTACTTC	CASVKTGGDVETQYF
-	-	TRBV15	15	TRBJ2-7	TGTGCCACCAGCAGAGCGGATTCTCCTAGTTACGAGCAGTACTTC	CATSRADSPSYEQYF
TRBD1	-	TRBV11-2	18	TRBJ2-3	TGTGCCAGCACCACCGGCGGAACTACAGGGGCTTACACAGATACGCAGTATTTT	CASTTGGTTGAYTDTQYF
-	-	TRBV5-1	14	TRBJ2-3	TGCGCCAGCAGGAATAGTACTAGCACAGATACGCAGTATTTT	CASRNSTSTDTQYF
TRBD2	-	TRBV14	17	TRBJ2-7	TGTGCCAGCAGCCAAGGCCTCCTAGCGGGAGGGTCCTACGAGCAGTACTTC	CASSQGLLAGGSYEQYF
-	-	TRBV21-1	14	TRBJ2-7	TGTGCCAGCAGCCCCCGGACAGGGGGCTACGAGCAGTACTTC	CASSPRTGGYEQYF
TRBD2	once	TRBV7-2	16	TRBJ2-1	TGTGCCAGCAGCTTAGCGGCTAGCGGGGGTGGGGATGAGCAGTTCTTC	CASSLAASGGGDEQFF
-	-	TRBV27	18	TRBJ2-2	TGTGCCAGCAGAGAGGAGCTCCAGGGACACACGTCGACCGGGGAGCTGTTTTTT	CASREELQGHTSTGELFF
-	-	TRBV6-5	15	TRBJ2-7	TGTGCCAGCAGACCTCTCGGTGGACCGCTCTACGAGCAGTACTTC	CASRPLGGPLYEQYF
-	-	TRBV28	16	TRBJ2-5	TGTGCCAGCAGCGAGTACTTTAGACAGGAGACAGAGACCCAGTACTTC	CASSEYFRQETETQYF
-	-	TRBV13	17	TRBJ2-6	TGTGCCAGCAGCTTAGATCGGGGGGCGGTTGGGGCCAACGTCCTGACTTTC	CASSLDRGAVGANVLTF
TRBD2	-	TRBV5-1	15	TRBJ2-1	TGCGCCAGCAGCCAGACTAGCGGGAAGGCGGGTGAGCAGTTCTTC	CASSQTSGKAGEQFF
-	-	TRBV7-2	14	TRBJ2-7	TGTGCCAGCAGCTTAGAAAGGGAAGTGGACGAGCAGTACTTC	CASSLEREVDEQYF
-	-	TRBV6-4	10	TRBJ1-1	TGTGCCAGCAGGGCCCGAGTTTCTTTCTTT	CASRARVSFF
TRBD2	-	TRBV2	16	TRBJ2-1	TGTGCCAGCAGTGAAATAGCGGGAGCGACCTACAATGAGCAGTTCTTC	CASSEIAGATYNEQFF
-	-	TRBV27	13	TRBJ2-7	TGTGCCAGCACCCCCAGGGGCTCGGGCGAGCAGTACTTC	CASTPRGSGEQYF
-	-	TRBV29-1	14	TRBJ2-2	TGCAGCGGAAGAAGGGAATCGAACACCGGGGAGCTGTTTTTT	CSGRRESNTGELFF
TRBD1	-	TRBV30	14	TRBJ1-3	TGTGCCTGGAGTGCCGGGACAGGTCGGGACACCATATATTTT	CAWSAGTGRDTIYF